This T cell receptor (beta chain) appears in the sequencing data of a study of blood T cell repertoires in COVID-19 (dated by TCRdb to 2020 to 2022). Regarding the study in general: Samples from collaborators originated in the United States, Italy and Spain and spanned both the acute and convalescent phases of COVID-19. The material from the prospective study consisted of cDNA or gDNA derived from T cells, B-cell-depleted T cells, or PBMCs. The dataset comprised deeply sampled blood TCRbeta repertoires from subjects exposed to, actively infected with, or recovered from COVID-19. The repertoires were released in a freely available public database intended as a resource for research on the immune response to SARS-CoV-2. Samples came from the ongoing ImmuneRACE study (first 160 participants) plus 1,254 subjects from 6 global collaborators. Sample metadata almost always included a de-identified subject ID, COVID-19 status, age in years and sex. HLA class I and class II types, where available, came from metadata supplied by the sample provider rather than from assay-based typing. Study-level results and caveats: The amount of clinical and demographic metadata varied by source and participant and was provided uncurated.

Taken from the germline V gene (reference sequence), the CDR1 and CDR2 loops are MNHEY and SMNVEV. Cut back by 2 bases and 1 base, the V and J ends lie 7 bases apart. The CDR3 runs 14 residues from the cysteine to the phenylalanine. The kept DNA is CDR3 alone, 42 bases in frame from the first base. The collaborating institutions used their own protocols to collect whole blood in K2EDTA tubes. Collaborator samples were shipped for TCRbeta analysis as frozen whole blood, isolated PBMCs, or DNA extracted from either sample type. TCRbeta CDR3 regions were amplified from genomic DNA using the immunoSEQ Assay, a bias-controlled multiplex PCR. The paper's processing steps were these. Nucleated cell counts per sample were estimated from amplification of reference gene primers within the assay. Sequence reads were collapsed and filtered to measure the absolute abundance of every unique TCRbeta CDR3 rearrangement. For each sample, productive Simpson clonality was calculated as the square root of Simpson's diversity index across productive rearrangements. Not all clones reach the TCRdb copy of this immuneACCESS table, which keeps in-frame sequences only. Checked studies attribute under half of the gap to unresolved V genes and leave the rest unexplained. That table furnishes V, J and clone size, whereas the DNA furnished D and trimming. The sample contains 95,000 to 150,000 clones, around 80% of them found a single time. Of the sample, approximately 16% falls within the top ten clones.

This clone showed up just a few times. Its specific antigen is unknown. Per-base quality was not reported, and no clone a single base away is much larger than it. The receptor was isolated from a man in his sixties with active or convalescent COVID-19. The receptor chain draws on TRBV27 and TRBJ2-3, with the D gene not confidently named. What was sequenced was peripheral blood. The CDR3 region has the sequence CASSLAVRTDTQYF. The bases read TGTGCCAGCAGTTTAGCGGTTCGCACAGATACGCAGTATTTT.